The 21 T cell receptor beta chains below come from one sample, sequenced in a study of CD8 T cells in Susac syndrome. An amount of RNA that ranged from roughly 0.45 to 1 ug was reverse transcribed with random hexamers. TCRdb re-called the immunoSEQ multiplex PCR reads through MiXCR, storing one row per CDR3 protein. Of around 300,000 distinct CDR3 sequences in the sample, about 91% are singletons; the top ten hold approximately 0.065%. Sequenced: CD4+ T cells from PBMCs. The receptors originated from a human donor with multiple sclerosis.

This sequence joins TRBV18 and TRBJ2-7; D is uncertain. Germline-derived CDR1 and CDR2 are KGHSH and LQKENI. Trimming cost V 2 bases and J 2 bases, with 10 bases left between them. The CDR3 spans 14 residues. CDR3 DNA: TGTGCCAGCTCACCAAGCCAGTCCCCCTACGAGCAGTACTTC. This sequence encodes CASSPSQSPYEQYF.

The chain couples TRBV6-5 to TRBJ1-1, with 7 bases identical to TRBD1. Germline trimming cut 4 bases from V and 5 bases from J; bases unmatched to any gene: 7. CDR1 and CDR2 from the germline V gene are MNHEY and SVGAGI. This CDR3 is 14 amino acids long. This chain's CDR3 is CASSFDRQGTEAFF. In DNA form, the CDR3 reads TGTGCCAGCAGTTTCGACCGACAGGGAACTGAAGCTTTCTTT.

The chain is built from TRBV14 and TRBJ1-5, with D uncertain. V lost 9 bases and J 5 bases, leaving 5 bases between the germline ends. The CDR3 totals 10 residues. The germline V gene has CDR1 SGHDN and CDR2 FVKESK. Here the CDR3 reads CARPDQPQHF. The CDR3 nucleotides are TGTGCCAGACCCGATCAGCCCCAGCATTTT.

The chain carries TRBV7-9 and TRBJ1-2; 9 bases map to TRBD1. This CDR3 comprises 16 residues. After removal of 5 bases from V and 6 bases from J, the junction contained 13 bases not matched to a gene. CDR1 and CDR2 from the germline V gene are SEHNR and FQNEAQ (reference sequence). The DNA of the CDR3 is TGTGCCAGCAGCGAGAAAGGGACAGGGACAAAAGATGGCTACACCTTC. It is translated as CASSEKGTGTKDGYTF.

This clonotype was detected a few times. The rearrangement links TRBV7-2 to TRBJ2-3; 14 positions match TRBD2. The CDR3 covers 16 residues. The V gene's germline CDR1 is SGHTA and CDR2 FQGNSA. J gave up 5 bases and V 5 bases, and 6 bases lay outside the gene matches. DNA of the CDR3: TGTGCCAGCAGCCCGCGACTAGCGGGGGGGGTAGATACGCAGTATTTT. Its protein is CASSPRLAGGVDTQYF.

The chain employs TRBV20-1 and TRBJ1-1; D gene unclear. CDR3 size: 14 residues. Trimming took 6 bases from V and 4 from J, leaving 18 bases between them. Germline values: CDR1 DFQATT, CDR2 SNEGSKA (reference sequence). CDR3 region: CSAPPRLTGTEAFF. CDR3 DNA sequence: TGCAGTGCGCCTCCTCGCTTAACCGGCACTGAAGCTTTCTTT.

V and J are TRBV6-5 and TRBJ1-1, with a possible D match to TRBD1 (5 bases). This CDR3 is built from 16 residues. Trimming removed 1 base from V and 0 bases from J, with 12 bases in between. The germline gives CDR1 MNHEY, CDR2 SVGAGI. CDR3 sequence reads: CASSYYPGTMNTEAFF. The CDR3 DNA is TGTGCCAGCAGTTACTACCCCGGGACGATGAACACTGAAGCTTTCTTT.

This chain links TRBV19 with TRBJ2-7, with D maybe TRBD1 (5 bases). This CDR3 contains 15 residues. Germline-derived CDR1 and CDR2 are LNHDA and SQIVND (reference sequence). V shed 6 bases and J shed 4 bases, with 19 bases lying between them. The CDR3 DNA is TGTGCCAGTAGAAGGGGTCCGAATCCCTCTTACGAGCAGTACTTC. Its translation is CASRRGPNPSYEQYF.

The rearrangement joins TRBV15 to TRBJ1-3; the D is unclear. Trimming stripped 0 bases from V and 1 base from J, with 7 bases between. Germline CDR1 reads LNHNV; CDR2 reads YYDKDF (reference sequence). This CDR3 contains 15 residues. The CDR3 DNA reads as TGTGCCACCAGCAGAGACAGTGTGTCTGGAAACACCATATATTTT. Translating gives CATSRDSVSGNTIYF.

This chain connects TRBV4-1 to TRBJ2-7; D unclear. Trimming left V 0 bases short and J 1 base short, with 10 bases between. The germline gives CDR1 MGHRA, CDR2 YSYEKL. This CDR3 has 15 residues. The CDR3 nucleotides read TGCGCCAGCAGCCAAGATGGGCGGTTATCCTACGAGCAGTACTTC. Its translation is CASSQDGRLSYEQYF.

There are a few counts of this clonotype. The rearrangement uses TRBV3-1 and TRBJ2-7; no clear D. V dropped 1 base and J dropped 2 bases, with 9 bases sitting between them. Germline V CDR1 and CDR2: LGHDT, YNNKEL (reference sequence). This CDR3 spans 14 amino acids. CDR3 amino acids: CASSQGHPAYEQYF. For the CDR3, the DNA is TGTGCCAGCAGCCAAGGGCACCCAGCCTACGAGCAGTACTTC.

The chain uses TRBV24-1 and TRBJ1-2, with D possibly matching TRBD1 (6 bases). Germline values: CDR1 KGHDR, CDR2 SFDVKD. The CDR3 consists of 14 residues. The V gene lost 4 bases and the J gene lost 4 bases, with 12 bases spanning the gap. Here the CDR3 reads CATSDTDRTYGYTF. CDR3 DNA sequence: TGTGCCACCAGTGACACAGACAGGACCTATGGCTACACCTTC.

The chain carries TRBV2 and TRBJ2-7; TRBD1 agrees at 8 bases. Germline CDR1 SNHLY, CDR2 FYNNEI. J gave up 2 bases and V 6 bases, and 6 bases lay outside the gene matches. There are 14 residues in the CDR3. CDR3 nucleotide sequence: TGTGCCAGCAGCGTACAGGGGGTGGCCTACGAGCAGTACTTC. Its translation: CASSVQGVAYEQYF. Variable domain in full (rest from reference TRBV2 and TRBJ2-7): EPEVTQTPSHQVTQMGQEVILRCVPISNHLYFYWYRQILGQKVEFLVSFYNNEISEKSEIFDDQFSVERPDGSNFTLKIRSTKLEDSAMYFCASSVQGVAYEQYFGPGTRLTVT.

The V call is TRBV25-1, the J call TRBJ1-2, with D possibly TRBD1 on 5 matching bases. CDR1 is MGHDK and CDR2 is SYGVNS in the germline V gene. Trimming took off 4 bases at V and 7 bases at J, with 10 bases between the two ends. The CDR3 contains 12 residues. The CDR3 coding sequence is TGTGCCAGCAGTGTCGGGGGTGGTGGCTACACCTTC. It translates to CASSVGGGGYTF.

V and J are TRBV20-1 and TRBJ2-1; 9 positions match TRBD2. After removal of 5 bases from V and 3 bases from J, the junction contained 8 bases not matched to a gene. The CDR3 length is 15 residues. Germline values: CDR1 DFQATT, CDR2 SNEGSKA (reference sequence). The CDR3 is CSAPPTSGHYNEQFF. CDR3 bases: TGCAGTGCTCCCCCCACTAGCGGGCACTACAATGAGCAGTTCTTC.

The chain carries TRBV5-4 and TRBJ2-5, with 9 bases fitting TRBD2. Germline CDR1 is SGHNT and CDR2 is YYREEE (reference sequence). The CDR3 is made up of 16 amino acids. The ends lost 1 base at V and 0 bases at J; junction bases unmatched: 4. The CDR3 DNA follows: TGTGCCAGCAGCTTGATGAGCGGGGGGTACCAAGAGACCCAGTACTTC. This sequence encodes CASSLMSGGYQETQYF.

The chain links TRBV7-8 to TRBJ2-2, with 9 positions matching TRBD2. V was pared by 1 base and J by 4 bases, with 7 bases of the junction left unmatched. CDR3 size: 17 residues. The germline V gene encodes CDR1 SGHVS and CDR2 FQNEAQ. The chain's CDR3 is CASSLVERGAVTGELFF. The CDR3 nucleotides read TGTGCCAGCAGCTTAGTTGAGCGGGGGGCGGTCACCGGGGAGCTGTTTTTT.

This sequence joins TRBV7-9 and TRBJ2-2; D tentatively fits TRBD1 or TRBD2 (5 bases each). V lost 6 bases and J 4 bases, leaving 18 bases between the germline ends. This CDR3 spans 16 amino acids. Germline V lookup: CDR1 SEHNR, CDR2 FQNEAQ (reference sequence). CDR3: CASRPQPGTPTGELFF. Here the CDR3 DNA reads TGTGCCAGCAGGCCACAACCAGGGACGCCCACCGGGGAGCTGTTTTTT.

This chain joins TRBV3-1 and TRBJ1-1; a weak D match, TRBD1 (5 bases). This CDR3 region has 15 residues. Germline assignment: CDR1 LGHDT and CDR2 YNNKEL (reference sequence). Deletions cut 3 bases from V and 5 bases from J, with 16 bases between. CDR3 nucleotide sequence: TGTGCCAGCAGCCATAGGCAGGGAGGATCAACTGAAGCTTTCTTT. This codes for CASSHRQGGSTEAFF.

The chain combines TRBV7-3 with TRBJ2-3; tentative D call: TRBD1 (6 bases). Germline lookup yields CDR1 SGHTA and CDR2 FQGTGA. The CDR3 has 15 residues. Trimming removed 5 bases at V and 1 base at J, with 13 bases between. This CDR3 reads CASSPGTLRTDTQYF. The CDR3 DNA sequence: TGTGCCAGCAGCCCCGGGACACTGCGCACAGATACGCAGTATTTT.

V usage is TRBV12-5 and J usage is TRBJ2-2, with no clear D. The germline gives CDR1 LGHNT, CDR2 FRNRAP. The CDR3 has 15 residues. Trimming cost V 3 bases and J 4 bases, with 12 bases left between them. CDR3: CASGLVPPGTGELFF. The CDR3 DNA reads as TGTGCTAGTGGTTTAGTCCCTCCGGGCACCGGGGAGCTGTTTTTT.